This TCR beta chain was observed in a study of blood T cell repertoires in COVID-19. Study-level background: The analysed material was cDNA or gDNA that came from T cells, B-cell-depleted T cells, or PBMCs.

Authors' processing steps: How many nucleated cells were present was estimated from reference gene primer amplification. Profiled with immunoSEQ multiplex PCR; TCRdb holds only in-frame clones, not every one. That table furnishes V, J and clone size, whereas the DNA furnished D and trimming. The sample contains about 130,000 clones, around 80% of which appear only once. CDR3 size: 13 residues. Per the germline V gene, CDR1 is MGHDK and CDR2 is SYGVNS. V was pared by 10 bases and J by 3 bases, with 16 bases between. The receptor's source is a woman aged 45-65 years who had recovered from COVID-19. This sequence joins TRBV25-1 and TRBJ2-7; D gene uncertain. The specimen sequenced was PBMCs or T cells enriched from blood (not recorded which). The DNA for the CDR3 is TGTGCCAAAGGATCTCCCGCAGGCTACGAGCAGTACTTC. Protein: CAKGSPAGYEQYF.